These T cell receptor beta chains were read from a single sample in a study of CD8+ T cells in alopecia areata. Some clones are missing from TCRdb's copy, which holds only in-frame ones; the method was immunoSEQ multiplex PCR. The sample includes approximately 140,000 clones, more than 45% of them seen just once. What was sequenced was CD4+ T cells sorted from blood. The receptors stem from a human donor with alopecia areata. Both conserved end residues are trimmed from each CDR3.

v_gene,len,j_gene,CDR3aa
TRBV30,11,TRBJ1-2,AWSMDRDHGYT
TRBV11-2,11,TRBJ2-3,ASSLGLVDTQY
TRBV5-1,15,TRBJ2-5,ASSLAIVADNQETQY
TRBV7-2,12,TRBJ2-7,ASSLGRGSYEQY
TRBV7-9,8,TRBJ2-1,ATGSGEQF
TRBV6-5,10,TRBJ2-3,ASSYSRDTQY
TRBV29-1,13,TRBJ2-3,SVPGPTSGTDTQY
TRBV7-9,13,TRBJ1-1,ASSGIRDGNTEAF
TRBV30,10,TRBJ1-5,AWGRGDQPQH
TRBV29-1,10,TRBJ2-5,SVSPGGVAQY
TRBV7-2,13,TRBJ2-7,ASSNPGLAQYEQY
TRBV5-1,12,TRBJ1-3,ASSPRDRGNTIY
TRBV29-1,14,TRBJ2-1,SVVHHGTGVTREQF
TRBV5-1,12,TRBJ2-5,ASELAGKQETQY
TRBV6-1,12,TRBJ2-1,ASSAREVHNEQF
TRBV5-1,12,TRBJ2-5,ASSSGTRGETQY
TRBV29-1,14,TRBJ2-6,SVEDRTVPGANVLT
TRBV19,11,TRBJ2-6,ASHLSGANVLT
TRBV29-1,13,TRBJ1-3,SVLGGGGSGNTIY
TRBV5-1,13,TRBJ2-7,ASSFSPGMSYEQY